This is a list of T cell receptor beta chains from one sample in a study of blood T cell repertoires in COVID-19. Sequencing was performed with immunoSEQ multiplex PCR; in TCRdb, only in-frame clones are kept and a portion is missing. The sample consists of 120,000 or so clones, about 80% of them appearing once. Sequencing input: peripheral blood. The receptor source for this set is a man aged 65-85 years with acute or convalescent COVID-19. Both conserved end residues are part of each CDR3. A D gene is named only where the DNA matches it firmly. Clone size is given for some rows only: seen once, a few or many times, or a class if the clone is expanded.

v_call,clone_size,d_call,j_call,cdr3_nt,cdr3_aa
TRBV28,few,TRBD1,TRBJ1-5,TGTGCCAGCAGTACCAGGACAGGGACTAATCAGCCCCAGCATTTT,CASSTRTGTNQPQHF
TRBV18,.,TRBD1,TRBJ1-1,TGTGCCAGCTCACCGATTCAGGGGGATTGGACTGAAGCTTTCTTT,CASSPIQGDWTEAFF
TRBV6-1,.,.,TRBJ2-7,TGTGCCAGCAGTGAAATCAGGGGCTACGAGCAGTACTTC,CASSEIRGYEQYF
TRBV18,.,TRBD2,TRBJ2-1,TGTGCCAGCTCATCCTTGACTAGCGGGGAATTCAATGAGCAGTTCTTC,CASSSLTSGEFNEQFF
TRBV5-1,.,.,TRBJ1-2,TGCGCCAGCAGCTTGGACATCAACTATGGCTACACCTTC,CASSLDINYGYTF
TRBV27,.,.,TRBJ1-2,TGTGCCAGCAGCCTAGGCGGGGTTTCTAACTATGGCTACACCTTC,CASSLGGVSNYGYTF
TRBV5-4,.,TRBD1,TRBJ1-2,TGTGCCAGCAGCTTCGGGGGAACAGGGGGATTCAATGGCTACACCTTC,CASSFGGTGGFNGYTF
TRBV5-1,.,.,TRBJ1-1,TGCGCCAGCAGCCCCTTGACAGGGAACACTGAAGCTTTCTTT,CASSPLTGNTEAFF
TRBV7-9,.,.,TRBJ1-2,TGTGCCAGCAGCTCCCCCGGGAGGGTGGATGGCTACACCTTC,CASSSPGRVDGYTF
TRBV7-2,.,.,TRBJ2-1,TGTGCCAGCAGACGGGGAGATTACAATGAGCAGTTCTTC,CASRRGDYNEQFF
TRBV27,once,TRBD1,TRBJ1-1,TGTGCCAGCAACAGACAGGGACCGAACACTGAAGCTTTCTTT,CASNRQGPNTEAFF
TRBV12-2,.,.,TRBJ2-1,TGTGCAAGTCGCTTTTCTTCGGGGGGGCCACGTGAGCAGTTCTTC,CASRFSSGGPREQFF
TRBV28,.,.,TRBJ1-4,TGTGCCACCCGGTTTGAGGGGGCTAATGAAAAACTGTTTTTT,CATRFEGANEKLFF
TRBV12-3/TRBV12-4,.,TRBD1,TRBJ1-5,TGTGCCAGCGGCAGGGGGCTGGATCAGCCCCAGCATTTT,CASGRGLDQPQHF
TRBV5-1,few,.,TRBJ1-1,TGCGCCAGCAGCTTGGCACCAGGGGTGAACACTGAAGCTTTCTTT,CASSLAPGVNTEAFF
TRBV2,.,.,TRBJ2-5,TGTGCCAGCTCATTCGGGGGAATAGAGACCCAGTACTTC,CASSFGGIETQYF
TRBV6-5,.,.,TRBJ2-5,TGTGCCAGCAGCCCAATGACCGGAGCCCAGTACTTC,CASSPMTGAQYF
TRBV7-2,.,TRBD1,TRBJ1-1,TGTGCCAGCAGCTTAGCCCAGGGGGCGGTCACTGAAGCTTTCTTT,CASSLAQGAVTEAFF
TRBV30,.,.,TRBJ1-6,TGTGCCTGGAGTGTACGCAGGAATAATTCACCCCTCCACTTT,CAWSVRRNNSPLHF
TRBV19,.,TRBD1,TRBJ1-2,TGTGCCAGTAGTTTTGACAGGGGGCGAGGTGGCTACACCTTC,CASSFDRGRGGYTF
TRBV5-1,.,.,TRBJ2-1,TGCGCCAGCAGCCCGGTGGGAGCCCCCTACAATGAGCAGTTCTTC,CASSPVGAPYNEQFF
TRBV27,few,TRBD1,TRBJ1-5,TGTGCCAGTAGACAGGGGCAAAATCAGCCCCAGCATTTT,CASRQGQNQPQHF
TRBV19,.,.,TRBJ2-7,TGTGCCAGTACCCCAAGTGACAGCTCCTACGAGCAGTACTTC,CASTPSDSSYEQYF
TRBV9,.,TRBD1,TRBJ1-2,TGTGCCAGCAGCTATACAGGGACAGCTAACTATGGCTACACCTTC,CASSYTGTANYGYTF
TRBV5-4,few,.,TRBJ2-4,TGTGCCAGCAGCTCTGCGGGGCAGGAAAACATTCAGTACTTC,CASSSAGQENIQYF
TRBV11-2,.,.,TRBJ1-3,TGTGCCAGCAGGCAGGGCAACTCTGGAAACACCATATATTTT,CASRQGNSGNTIYF
TRBV29-1,.,.,TRBJ1-2,TGCAGCGTTGTGCAGGGTTATGGCTATGGCTACACCTTC,CSVVQGYGYGYTF
TRBV5-1,.,.,TRBJ2-7,TGCGCCAGCAGCTTTGACCTAAGGAGCTACGAGCAGTACTTC,CASSFDLRSYEQYF
TRBV3-1/TRBV3-2,.,TRBD2,TRBJ2-2,TGTGCCAGCAGCCAAGGGGCTAGCGGGATCACCGGGGAGCTGTTTTTT,CASSQGASGITGELFF
TRBV7-2,once,.,TRBJ1-5,TGTGCCAGCAGCTCCGACAGGTTTCAGCCCCAGCATTTT,CASSSDRFQPQHF
TRBV9,.,TRBD2,TRBJ2-2,TGTGCCAGCAGCCCTTGGACTAGCGGGACTTCGAACACCGGGGAGCTGTTTTTT,CASSPWTSGTSNTGELFF
TRBV3-1/TRBV3-2,.,TRBD2,TRBJ2-3,TGTGCCAGCAGCCAGTATACCATTTTCGGTAGCGGGGTATCTAGCACAGATACGCAGTATTTT,CASSQYTIFGSGVSSTDTQYF
TRBV19,.,.,TRBJ2-2,TGTGCCAGTAGTATTGGGATAGGGGACACCGGGGAGCTGTTTTTT,CASSIGIGDTGELFF
TRBV9,.,.,TRBJ2-5,TGTGCCAGCAGCGTAGGTCTGGGAGGAGAGACCCAGTACTTC,CASSVGLGGETQYF
TRBV11-2,.,TRBD1,TRBJ2-7,TGTGCCAGCAGCTTGAGACAGGGGGGTCCCTACGAGCAGTACTTC,CASSLRQGGPYEQYF